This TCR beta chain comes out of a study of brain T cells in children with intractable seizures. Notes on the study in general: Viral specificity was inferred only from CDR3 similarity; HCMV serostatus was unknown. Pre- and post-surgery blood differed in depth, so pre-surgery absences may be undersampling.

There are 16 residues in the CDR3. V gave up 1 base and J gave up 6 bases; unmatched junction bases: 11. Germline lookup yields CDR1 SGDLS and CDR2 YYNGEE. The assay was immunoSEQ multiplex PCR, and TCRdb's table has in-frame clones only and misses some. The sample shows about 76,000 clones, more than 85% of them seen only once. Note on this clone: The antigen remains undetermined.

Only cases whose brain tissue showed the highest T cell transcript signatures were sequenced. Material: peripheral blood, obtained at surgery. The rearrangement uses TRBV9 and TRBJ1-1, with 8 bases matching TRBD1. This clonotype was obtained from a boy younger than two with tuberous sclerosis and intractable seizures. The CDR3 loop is CASSVSGTGMEPEAFF. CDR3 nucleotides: TGTGCCAGCAGCGTAAGTGGGACAGGCATGGAACCTGAAGCTTTCTTT.